This TCR beta chain comes out of a study of T cell changes during pregnancy in multiple sclerosis. Profiled with immunoSEQ multiplex PCR; TCRdb holds only in-frame clones, not every one. The data contain 130,000 or so clones, roughly 97% of them singletons. V gave up 2 bases and J gave up 8 bases; unmatched junction bases: 4. Looked up from germline, CDR1 is SGHDT and CDR2 is YYEEEE. The CDR3 has 15 amino acids. The sequenced sample was peripheral blood, obtained after pregnancy. The chain combines TRBV5-6 with TRBJ2-1; the match to TRBD2 covers 13 bases. This TCR was sampled from a female donor with multiple sclerosis, enrolled in a pregnancy study. The DNA of the CDR3 is TGTGCCAGCAGCTTAGGACTAGCGGGAGTGTATGAGCAGTTCTTC. The encoded protein is CASSLGLAGVYEQFF.